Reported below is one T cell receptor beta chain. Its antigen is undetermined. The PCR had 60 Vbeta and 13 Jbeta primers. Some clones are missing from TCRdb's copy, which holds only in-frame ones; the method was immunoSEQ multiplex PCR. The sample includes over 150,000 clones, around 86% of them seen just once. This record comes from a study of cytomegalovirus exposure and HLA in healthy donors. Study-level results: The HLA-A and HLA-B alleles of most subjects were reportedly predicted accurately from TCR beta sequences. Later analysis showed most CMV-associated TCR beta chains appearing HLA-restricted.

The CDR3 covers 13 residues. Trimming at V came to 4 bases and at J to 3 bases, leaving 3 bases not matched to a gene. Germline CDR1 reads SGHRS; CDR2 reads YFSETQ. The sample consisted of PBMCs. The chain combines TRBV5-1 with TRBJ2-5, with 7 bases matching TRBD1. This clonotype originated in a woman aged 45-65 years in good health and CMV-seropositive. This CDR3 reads CASSGGQEETQYF. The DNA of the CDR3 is TGCGCCAGCAGCGGCGGACAGGAAGAGACCCAGTACTTC.